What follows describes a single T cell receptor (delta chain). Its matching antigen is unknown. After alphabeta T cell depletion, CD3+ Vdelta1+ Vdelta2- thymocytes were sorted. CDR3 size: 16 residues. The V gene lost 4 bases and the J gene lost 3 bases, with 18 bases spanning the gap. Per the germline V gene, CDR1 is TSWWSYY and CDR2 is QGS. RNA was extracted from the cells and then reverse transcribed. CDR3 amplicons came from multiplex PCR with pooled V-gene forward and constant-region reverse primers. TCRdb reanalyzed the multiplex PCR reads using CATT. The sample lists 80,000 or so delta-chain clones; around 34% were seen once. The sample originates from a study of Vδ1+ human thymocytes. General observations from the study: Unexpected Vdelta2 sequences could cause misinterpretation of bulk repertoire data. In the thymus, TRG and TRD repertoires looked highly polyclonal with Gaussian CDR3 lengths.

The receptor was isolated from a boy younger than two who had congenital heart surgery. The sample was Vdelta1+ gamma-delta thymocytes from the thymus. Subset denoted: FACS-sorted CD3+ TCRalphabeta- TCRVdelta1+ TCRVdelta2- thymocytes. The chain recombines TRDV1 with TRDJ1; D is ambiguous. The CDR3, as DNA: TGTGCTCTTGGGGCCACCCCGGGTGGGTACCCCGATAAACTCATCTTT. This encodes CALGATPGGYPDKLIF.